Presented here are 26 T cell receptor beta chains from one specimen sequenced in a study of CD8+ T cells in alopecia areata. Isolated RNA was reverse transcribed into cDNA used as the sequencing template. Clones were sequenced by immunoSEQ multiplex PCR, and TCRdb holds only the in-frame ones, with some missing. The table lists some 210,000 clones, 50% to 65% of them singletons, with more than 0.4% in the top ten. The sequenced sample was CD4+ T cells sorted from blood, obtained at week 0. These receptors were obtained from a human donor with alopecia areata.

CDR3 DNA: TGTGCCTGGAGTCCGGGACTAGCGGCGTACGAGCAGTACTTC. The encoded protein is CAWSPGLAAYEQYF. The V gene is TRBV30, the J gene TRBJ2-7; 11 positions match TRBD2. The CDR3 extends over 14 amino acids. The V gene's germline CDR1 is GTSNPN and CDR2 SVGIG (reference sequence). The V and J ends lost 2 bases and 4 bases, in that order; junction bases with no gene match: 4.

V usage is TRBV6-5 and J usage is TRBJ2-5; 8 nucleotides align to TRBD1. The CDR3 consists of 15 residues. Germline loops: CDR1 MNHEY, CDR2 SVGAGI. With 0 bases clipped from V and 5 bases from J, the junction kept 5 bases outside the gene matches. As DNA, the CDR3 is TGTGCCAGCAGTTACTCGACAGGGGTGGCGGAGACCCAGTACTTC. Its translation: CASSYSTGVAETQYF.

The V gene is TRBV12-2, the J gene TRBJ1-2; the D call TRBD1 from the table was never checked on the DNA. TRBV12-2 is deemed a pseudogene. The CDR3 length is 15 residues. The CDR3 nucleotides are TGTGCAAGTCGCTTAACCTTCGGACAGGAATATGGCTACACCTTC. Protein product: CASRLTFGQEYGYTF.

The chain uses TRBV6-5 and TRBJ2-7; tentatively, D is TRBD1 or TRBD2 (5 bases each). The CDR3 contains 14 residues. Germline V lookup: CDR1 MNHEY, CDR2 SVGAGI. V was cut by 2 bases and J by 3 bases, with 11 bases left in between. The CDR3 DNA follows: TGTGCCAGCAGTTACGGGCCAGGGAGCTACGAGCAGTACTTC. Translated, it gives CASSYGPGSYEQYF.

The genes are TRBV2 and TRBJ1-2, with D possibly matching TRBD1 (6 bases). Germline V lookup: CDR1 SNHLY, CDR2 FYNNEI. The CDR3 is made up of 12 amino acids. Trimming took 8 bases from V and 4 from J, leaving 11 bases between them. The CDR3: CASGGQSYGYTF. CDR3 sequence (DNA): TGTGCCAGCGGAGGACAGTCCTATGGCTACACCTTC.

The rearrangement joins TRBV4-2 to TRBJ1-2; D may be TRBD1 (5 bases). V lost 0 bases to trimming and J lost 8 bases, with 19 bases between them. The CDR3 spans 16 residues. The germline V gene encodes CDR1 LGHNA and CDR2 YNFKEQ. The CDR3 region is CASSQDLGRVLEGYTF. CDR3 nucleotides: TGTGCCAGCAGCCAAGATCTTGGCAGGGTGCTGGAGGGCTACACCTTC.

The chain combines TRBV11-2 with TRBJ2-1; 8 bases fit TRBD2. The CDR3 totals 17 residues. Trimming removed 7 bases from V and 0 bases from J; junction bases left unmatched: 11. Germline CDR1 SGHAT, CDR2 FQNNGV. CDR3 DNA: TGTGCCAGCACCTCCCCTTTAGCGGGGAGCTCCTACAATGAGCAGTTCTTC. Translating it yields CASTSPLAGSSYNEQFF.

J is TRBJ2-2 and V is TRBV30, with 9 positions matching TRBD2. With V trimmed by 5 bases and J by 4 bases, 2 bases remained unmatched. The germline V gene encodes CDR1 GTSNPN and CDR2 SVGIG (reference sequence). This CDR3 spans 13 amino acids. The CDR3 is CAWGTSPTGELFF. The CDR3 region has the DNA TGTGCCTGGGGGACTAGCCCCACCGGGGAGCTGTTTTTT.

The chain carries TRBV25-1 and TRBJ1-6, with no clear D. V lost 6 bases to trimming and J lost 3 bases, with 12 bases between them. Germline V gene lookup returns CDR1 MGHDK and CDR2 SYGVNS. This CDR3 has 15 amino acids. The CDR3 sequence is CASSETGNYNSPLHF. Written as DNA, the CDR3 is TGTGCCAGCAGCGAAACCGGGAACTATAATTCACCCCTCCACTTT.

The J gene is TRBJ2-1, the V gene TRBV6-1, with 10 bases aligning to TRBD2. The length of the CDR3 is 14 residues. V dropped 4 bases and J dropped 4; count of bases not matched to a gene: 1. The germline V gene has CDR1 MNHNS and CDR2 SASEGT. The CDR3 sequence: CASSGTSGYNEQFF. DNA for the CDR3: TGTGCCAGCAGTGGGACTAGCGGATACAATGAGCAGTTCTTC.

This clone was seen only a few times. The chain employs TRBV30 and TRBJ1-1, with no clear D. CDR3 size: 15 residues. With 2 bases removed from V and 4 bases from J, the gap between germline ends came to 17 bases. Germline CDR1 reads GTSNPN; CDR2 reads SVGIG (reference sequence). CDR3 protein: CAWSFPRSKGTEAFF. As DNA, the CDR3 is TGTGCCTGGAGTTTCCCCAGGAGCAAGGGCACTGAAGCTTTCTTT.

This rearrangement joins TRBV2 to TRBJ2-7; D is unresolved. Germline assignment: CDR1 SNHLY and CDR2 FYNNEI. V lost 7 bases and J lost 3, with 10 bases in between. CDR3 length: 12 residues. CDR3 sequence reads: CASKEKVYEQYF. CDR3 nucleotide sequence: TGTGCCAGCAAGGAGAAGGTCTACGAGCAGTACTTC.

The rearrangement uses TRBV5-4 and TRBJ2-5; D is perhaps TRBD1 (6 bases). Trimming stripped 4 bases from V and 4 bases from J, with 23 bases between. CDR3 size: 17 residues. Looked up from germline, CDR1 is SGHNT and CDR2 is YYREEE (reference sequence). CDR3 nucleotide sequence: TGTGCCAGCAGCAAGACTCCCACAGGGAGCGTTGTAGAGACCCAGTACTTC. This encodes CASSKTPTGSVVETQYF. Full variable domain (rest looked up from reference TRBV5-4 and TRBJ2-5): ETGVTQSPTHLIKTRGQQVTLRCSSQSGHNTVSWYQQALGQGPQFIFQYYREEENGRGNFPPRFSGLQFPNYSSELNVNALELDDSALYLCASSKTPTGSVVETQYFGPGTRLLVL.

V usage is TRBV6-5 and J usage is TRBJ1-5; D might be TRBD1 (5 bases). Trimming removed 7 bases at V and 9 bases at J, with 19 bases between. From germline, CDR1 is MNHEY and CDR2 SVGAGI. The CDR3 covers 14 residues. CDR3 in DNA: TGTGCCAGCAAGAGGGACCGAACCAAGGGGCCCCAGCATTTT. Protein sequence: CASKRDRTKGPQHF.

This clone has only a few counts. The genes are TRBV5-6 and TRBJ2-4, with TRBD1 identical over 7 bases. Losses at the gene ends were 6 bases for V and 9 bases for J; bases not matched to a gene: 12. The germline gives CDR1 SGHDT, CDR2 YYEEEE. This CDR3 comprises 14 residues. This CDR3 is CASTLSYAGGIQYF. The CDR3 region has the DNA TGTGCCAGCACCTTATCTTATGCAGGGGGCATTCAGTACTTC.

The chain has TRBV28 and TRBJ2-7; either TRBD1 or TRBD2 may supply D (6 bases each). The CDR3 runs to 16 residues. CDR1 and CDR2 from the germline V gene are MDHEN and SYDVKM. Trimming left V 5 bases short and J 3 bases short, with 20 bases between. Written as DNA, the CDR3 is TGTGCCAGCAGTACCCCTACGGGGGCGAGTGGCTACGAGCAGTACTTC. Its translation is CASSTPTGASGYEQYF.

This chain uses TRBV7-8 with TRBJ1-5; possibly TRBD1 for D (6 bases). V was cut by 0 bases and J by 3 bases, with 9 bases left in between. Germline assignment: CDR1 SGHVS and CDR2 FQNEAQ. The CDR3 is made up of 15 amino acids. In DNA form, the CDR3 reads TGTGCCAGCAGCTTAGCGTGGGGGCCCAATCAGCCCCAGCATTTT. Translation: CASSLAWGPNQPQHF.

The sample holds a few counts of this clone. The J gene is TRBJ2-4, the V gene TRBV7-8; no definite D call. This CDR3 spans 17 amino acids. The V gene lost 0 bases and the J gene lost 0 bases, with 12 bases spanning the gap. The germline V gene encodes CDR1 SGHVS and CDR2 FQNEAQ. CDR3 protein: CASSLAPRGVAKNIQYF. The DNA for the CDR3 is TGTGCCAGCAGCTTAGCCCCTCGTGGAGTAGCCAAAAACATTCAGTACTTC.

This clone has a handful of counts. The CDR3 protein is CASSPGLGSYNEQFF. Written as DNA, the CDR3 is TGTGCCAGCAGTCCCGGACTAGGGTCCTACAATGAGCAGTTCTTC. This chain connects TRBV2 to TRBJ2-1; 7 nucleotides match TRBD2. The CDR3 loop spans 15 amino acids. V dropped 5 bases and J dropped 1; count of bases not matched to a gene: 5. Looked up from germline, CDR1 is SNHLY and CDR2 is FYNNEI.

The V call is TRBV6-6, the J call TRBJ2-7; TRBD1 agrees at 10 bases. Germline V gives CDR1 MNHNY, CDR2 SVGAGI (reference sequence). The CDR3 consists of 14 residues. With 6 bases clipped from V and 5 bases from J, the junction kept 7 bases outside the gene matches. CDR3 in amino acids: CASRPGQGLHEQYF. CDR3 DNA sequence: TGTGCCAGCAGGCCGGGACAGGGGTTGCACGAGCAGTACTTC.

The chain joins TRBV30 to TRBJ1-1, with no clear D. Germline CDR1 is GTSNPN and CDR2 is SVGIG (reference sequence). The CDR3 contains 14 residues. The V end lost 6 bases, the J end lost 5 bases, and 19 bases lay between the germline ends. The CDR3 sequence is CACPKGGSWTEAFF. The CDR3 DNA is TGTGCCTGCCCGAAAGGAGGGAGTTGGACTGAAGCTTTCTTT.

V is TRBV11-3 and J is TRBJ2-4; no reliable D call. The CDR3 has 13 residues. Looked up from germline, CDR1 is SGHNT and CDR2 is YENEEA. V was cut by 4 bases and J by 4 bases, with 8 bases left in between. The CDR3 DNA follows: TGTGCCAGCAGCTCCTCCCCGAAAAACATTCAGTACTTC. Protein: CASSSSPKNIQYF.

The chain carries TRBV9 and TRBJ2-1; TRBD2 might be the D (6 bases). V lost 4 bases and J lost 0, with 14 bases in between. Germline V gene lookup returns CDR1 SGDLS and CDR2 YYNGEE. This CDR3 has 16 amino acids. CDR3: CASSLRRGYSYNEQFF. CDR3 nucleotides: TGTGCCAGCAGCCTACGGCGGGGCTACTCCTACAATGAGCAGTTCTTC.

This sequence joins TRBV2 and TRBJ2-2, with D possibly TRBD2 on 5 matching bases. Germline V gene lookup returns CDR1 SNHLY and CDR2 FYNNEI. Trimming cost V 3 bases and J 4 bases, with 12 bases left between them. The CDR3 is made up of 15 amino acids. The CDR3 spells CASSDGLSPTGELFF. CDR3 coding DNA: TGTGCCAGCAGTGACGGACTTTCCCCCACCGGGGAGCTGTTTTTT.

This clone was seen a single time. CDR3 bases: TGCGCCAGCAGCCCTGGACTAGCGGGGAATGAGCAGTTCTTC. It encodes CASSPGLAGNEQFF. The chain couples TRBV5-1 to TRBJ2-1; 12 bases align to TRBD2. The CDR3 loop spans 14 amino acids. CDR1 is SGHRS, CDR2 YFSETQ, per germline. Trimming removed 4 bases from V and 7 bases from J; junction bases left unmatched: 3.

This clone has more than one count but fewer than ten. The rearrangement joins TRBV29-1 to TRBJ1-1; 7 bases agree with TRBD1. Germline CDR1 SQVTM, CDR2 ANQGSEA. This CDR3 is built from 17 residues. With V trimmed by 1 base and J by 0 bases, 11 bases remained unmatched. In DNA, the CDR3 is TGCAGCGTTGAAGGAATAGGGGGCGCCGGGATGAACACTGAAGCTTTCTTT. Translation: CSVEGIGGAGMNTEAFF.